Detailed here is one TCR beta chain. Authors' processing steps: Nucleated cell counts were estimated from reference gene primer amplification. Sequencing was performed with immunoSEQ multiplex PCR; in TCRdb, only in-frame clones are kept and a portion is missing. Clone size and the V and J calls come from that table; the DNA yielded D and trimming. Here the sample spans around 180,000 clones, 70% to 90% being singletons. The data stem from a study of blood T cell repertoires in COVID-19. The overall study: Whether acute or convalescent, the COVID-19 samples came from the United States, Italy and Spain. PBMCs, B-cell-depleted T cells, or T cells provided the cDNA or gDNA that made up the material.

The sample taken for sequencing was peripheral blood. The clonotype originates from a man aged 60 to 75 with acute or convalescent COVID-19.

The CDR3 here is CASRPGPLDSPLHF. In DNA, the CDR3 is TGCGCCAGCAGGCCAGGGCCCCTTGATTCACCCCTCCACTTT. The V call is TRBV4-3, the J call TRBJ1-6; D is perhaps TRBD1 (5 bases). CDR3 length equals 14 residues. Germline-derived CDR1 and CDR2 are LGHNA and YSLEER. V was trimmed by 6 bases and J by 8 bases, leaving 14 bases between them.